This section outlines one TCR beta chain sequence together with its context. What it binds is not known. Via MiXCR, TCRdb re-called the reads, giving one row per CDR3 protein. The repertoire holds around 710,000 distinct CDR3 sequences, with 25% to 35% as singletons. V was shortened by 4 bases and J by 5 bases, with 19 bases between the two germline ends. The length of the CDR3 is 16 residues. The V gene's germline CDR1 is SGDLS and CDR2 YYNGEE. The sample is drawn from a study of T cell repertoires in cytomegalovirus infection. Regarding the study as a whole: In two of eight donors, the top clonotype was HLA-C-restricted CMV-specific.

This TCR was sampled from a human donor in good health (CMV status not recorded). Some clones in this sample may be carry-over from other donors' samples. The sample in question was cultured CD8+ T cells from PBMCs, obtained from culture after CMV antigen stimulation. The chain employs TRBV9 and TRBJ2-1; tentatively, D is TRBD2 (6 bases). This chain's CDR3 is CASSPHSPGRNNEQFF. In DNA form, the CDR3 reads TGTGCCAGCAGCCCCCATTCCCCGGGGAGGAACAATGAGCAGTTCTTC. Filled out from reference TRBV9 and TRBJ2-1, the complete variable domain reads DSGVTQTPKHLITATGQRVTLRCSPRSGDLSVYWYQQSLDQGLQFLIQYYNGEERAKGNILERFSAQQFPDLHSELNLSSLELGDSALYFCASSPHSPGRNNEQFFGPGTRLTVL.